Below are 18 T cell receptor beta chains sequenced from a single sample in a study of cytomegalovirus exposure and HLA in healthy donors. PCR employed 60 Vbeta and 13 Jbeta primers. Measured with immunoSEQ multiplex PCR; TCRdb has only the in-frame clones, and not every one. The sample has around 150,000 clones; more than 80% are singletons. The sequenced sample was PBMCs. The origin of the receptors is a woman aged 25-40 years in good health and CMV-seropositive.

The rearrangement uses TRBV5-6 and TRBJ2-7; TRBD1 matches at 10 bases. Trimming took 3 bases from V and 0 from J; bases not matched to a gene: 0. The CDR3 is 14 residues long. CDR1 is SGHDT, CDR2 YYEEEE, per germline. CDR3 residues: CASSWTGGSYEQYF. The CDR3 nucleotides read TGTGCCAGCAGCTGGACAGGGGGCTCCTACGAGCAGTACTTC.

The chain combines TRBV19 with TRBJ1-6; 8 bases map to TRBD1. V was clipped by 4 bases and J by 9 bases; unmatched bases: 11. CDR3 length: 16 amino acids. Germline assignment: CDR1 LNHDA and CDR2 SQIVND (reference sequence). As DNA, the CDR3 is TGTGCCAGTAGTACGAGGACAGGGTGGCTTTCTTCACCCCTCCACTTT. Protein sequence: CASSTRTGWLSSPLHF.

The J gene is TRBJ2-3, the V gene TRBV7-2; 13 bases map to TRBD2. With V trimmed by 5 bases and J by 2 bases, 4 bases remained unmatched. This CDR3 region has 16 residues. The germline gives CDR1 SGHTA, CDR2 FQGNSA. The CDR3 here is CASSRLAGGPTDTQYF. The CDR3, as DNA: TGTGCCAGCAGCCGACTAGCGGGGGGCCCCACAGATACGCAGTATTTT.

The rearrangement joins TRBV4-3 to TRBJ2-3, with 8 bases identical to TRBD2. Germline CDR1 reads LGHNA; CDR2 reads YSLEER. The CDR3 is 18 amino acids. V shed 0 bases and J 5 bases; nucleotides not matched to a gene: 13. The CDR3 loop reads CASSQDPANGGAGDTQYF. In nucleotides, the CDR3 is TGCGCCAGCAGCCAAGACCCGGCCAACGGGGGGGCGGGAGATACGCAGTATTTT.

J is TRBJ2-3 and V is TRBV6-1; tentatively, D is TRBD1 (5 bases). Germline V CDR1 and CDR2: MNHNS, SASEGT. This CDR3 spans 14 amino acids. Between the trimmed V and J ends, which lost 6 bases and 0 bases, there was a span of 10 bases. CDR3 amino acids: CASRKDTSTDTQYF. As DNA, the CDR3 is TGTGCCAGCAGGAAGGACACAAGCACAGATACGCAGTATTTT.

The gene calls are TRBV7-2 and TRBJ1-6; 8 bases map to TRBD1. V lost 5 bases and J lost 6; bases outside the gene matches: 0. This CDR3 is built from 13 residues. From germline, CDR1 is SGHTA and CDR2 FQGNSA. CDR3 residues: CASSGQGNSPLHF. The CDR3 DNA sequence: TGTGCCAGCAGCGGACAGGGTAATTCACCCCTCCACTTT.

This clone has only a few counts. CDR3 sequence reads: CASSGLAGANTGELFF. The CDR3, as DNA: TGTGCCAGCAGTGGACTAGCGGGGGCGAACACCGGGGAGCTGTTTTTT. The V call is TRBV6-1, the J call TRBJ2-2, with 12 bases that match TRBD2. The CDR3 is made up of 16 amino acids. After removal of 4 bases from V and 0 bases from J, the junction contained 0 bases not matched to a gene. Per the germline V gene, CDR1 is MNHNS and CDR2 is SASEGT.

V is TRBV5-1 and J is TRBJ2-3, with 7 nucleotides matching TRBD1. J gave up 3 bases and V 7 bases, and 8 bases lay outside the gene matches. This CDR3 has 14 residues. Germline CDR1 is SGHRS and CDR2 is YFSETQ. The CDR3 is CASRQGDRTDTQYF. The CDR3 nucleotides are TGCGCCAGCCGACAGGGTGATAGAACAGATACGCAGTATTTT. The full variable domain, in which reference TRBV5-1 and TRBJ2-3 provide the parts outside the CDR3, is KAGVTQTPRYLIKTRGQQVTLSCSPISGHRSVSWYQQTPGQGLQFLFEYFSETQRNKGNFPGRFSGRQFSNSRSEMNVSTLELGDSALYLCASRQGDRTDTQYFGPGTRLTVL.

This clone was counted between two and nine times. This sequence joins TRBV15 and TRBJ1-2, with 7 bases fitting TRBD1. The CDR3 extends over 16 amino acids. V was pared by 2 bases and J by 0 bases, with 6 bases of the junction left unmatched. Looked up from germline, CDR1 is LNHNV and CDR2 is YYDKDF (reference sequence). The CDR3 here is CATSRSGQRTNYGYTF. The CDR3 bases are TGTGCCACCAGCAGATCGGGACAGCGAACTAACTATGGCTACACCTTC.

The rearrangement links TRBV4-2 to TRBJ1-5; 9 nucleotides line up with TRBD1. The CDR3 totals 15 residues. Germline V lookup: CDR1 LGHNA, CDR2 YNFKEQ. The V segment lost 4 bases and the J segment 4 bases; nucleotides outside the gene matches: 5. CDR3 coding DNA: TGTGCCAGCAGCCGAGGGACAGGGAAGAATCAGCCCCAGCATTTT. Protein sequence: CASSRGTGKNQPQHF.

This clone occurred once. CDR3 sequence reads: CASSRQRGGEKLFF. The DNA for the CDR3 is TGTGCCAGCAGCCGCCAGAGGGGGGGTGAAAAACTGTTTTTT. The chain has TRBV7-2 and TRBJ1-4, with a possible D match to TRBD1 (6 bases). Germline V gene sequence: CDR1 SGHTA, CDR2 FQGNSA. Trimming left V 5 bases short and J 7 bases short, with 14 bases between. The CDR3 has 14 residues. Full variable domain (rest looked up from reference TRBV7-2 and TRBJ1-4): GAGVSQSPSNKVTEKGKDVELRCDPISGHTALYWYRQSLGQGLEFLIYFQGNSAPDKSGLPSDRFSAERTGGSVSTLTIQRTQQEDSAVYLCASSRQRGGEKLFFGSGTQLSVL.

The table lists this clone with a few counts. This chain joins TRBV10-2 and TRBJ2-7; D is unresolved. Trimming took 3 bases from V and 3 from J, leaving 18 bases between them. Germline lookup yields CDR1 WSHSY and CDR2 SAAADI. This CDR3 contains 16 residues. CDR3 coding DNA: TGCGCCAGCAGTGACTACTCACCAGGATTTCACTACGAGCAGTACTTC. This gives the protein CASSDYSPGFHYEQYF.

The V call is TRBV14, the J call TRBJ2-2, with D uncertain. CDR1 and CDR2 from the germline V gene are SGHDN and FVKESK. V lost 3 bases and J 1 base, leaving 9 bases between the germline ends. The CDR3 is made up of 15 amino acids. CDR3 sequence (DNA): TGTGCCAGCAGCCACGATAGACTGAACACCGGGGAGCTGTTTTTT. Translation: CASSHDRLNTGELFF.

This clone was observed a handful of times. J is TRBJ1-2 and V is TRBV5-1, with a possible D match to TRBD1 (5 bases). Germline values: CDR1 SGHRS, CDR2 YFSETQ. The V end lost 1 base, the J end lost 8 bases, and 15 bases lay between the germline ends. The CDR3 is 14 residues long. The CDR3 spells CASSLLAGEGGYTF. CDR3 DNA: TGCGCCAGCAGCTTGCTGGCGGGGGAGGGCGGCTACACCTTC.

The V call is TRBV19, the J call TRBJ1-6; tentative D call: TRBD1 (6 bases). V dropped 4 bases and J dropped 7 bases, with 14 bases sitting between them. The CDR3 extends over 15 amino acids. Germline loops: CDR1 LNHDA, CDR2 SQIVND (reference sequence). CDR3 sequence (DNA): TGTGCCAGTAGTACGAGGCAGGGGTGGAATTCACCCCTCCACTTT. This sequence encodes CASSTRQGWNSPLHF.

This chain joins TRBV7-3 and TRBJ1-3; tentatively, D is TRBD1 (5 bases). V lost 5 bases and J 4 bases, leaving 9 bases between the germline ends. Germline CDR1 is SGHTA and CDR2 is FQGTGA. The CDR3 length is 13 residues. CDR3 DNA sequence: TGTGCCAGCAGCACCGGGGGAGGAAACACCATATATTTT. It encodes CASSTGGGNTIYF.

The chain has TRBV7-8 and TRBJ1-2; D remains ambiguous. This CDR3 region has 14 residues. The ends were cut back, 3 bases at V and 0 bases at J, with 8 bases in the middle. Germline CDR1 SGHVS, CDR2 FQNEAQ. The CDR3 protein is CASSLGSPNYGYTF. The CDR3 region has the DNA TGTGCCAGCAGCTTGGGGAGCCCTAACTATGGCTACACCTTC.

The V and J genes are TRBV4-3 and TRBJ1-2; 7 nucleotides align to TRBD1. This CDR3 has 19 amino acids. Losses at the gene ends were 0 bases for V and 5 bases for J; bases not matched to a gene: 18. The V gene's germline CDR1 is LGHNA and CDR2 YSLEER. The CDR3 nucleotides read TGCGCCAGCAGCCAAGATATTGAAAATCGGGACAGCCGCCGGTATGGCTACACCTTC. Translation gives CASSQDIENRDSRRYGYTF.